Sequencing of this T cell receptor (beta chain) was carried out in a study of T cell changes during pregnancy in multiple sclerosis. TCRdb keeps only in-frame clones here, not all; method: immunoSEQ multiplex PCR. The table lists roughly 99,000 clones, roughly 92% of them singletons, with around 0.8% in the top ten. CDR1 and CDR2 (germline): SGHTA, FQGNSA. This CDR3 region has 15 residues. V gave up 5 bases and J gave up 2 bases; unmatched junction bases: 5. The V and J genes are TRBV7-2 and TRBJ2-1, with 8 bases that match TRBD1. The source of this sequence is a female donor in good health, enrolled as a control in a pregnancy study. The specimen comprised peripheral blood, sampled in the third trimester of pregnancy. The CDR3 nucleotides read TGTGCCAGCAGCCCGGACAGGGCCACCTACAATGAGCAGTTCTTC. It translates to CASSPDRATYNEQFF.